This T cell receptor beta chain was recovered during a study of control samples from healthy donors and cancer patients. The length of the CDR3 is 16 residues. Germline V gene lookup returns CDR1 LGHDT and CDR2 YNNKEL (reference sequence). V lost 0 bases, J lost 0 bases, and 9 bases lay in between. Using immunoSEQ multiplex PCR, the repertoire was profiled, and TCRdb retains in-frame clones only, with some absent. This table has just under 100,000 clones, 93% appearing once. This receptor was obtained from a man aged 18-30 years in good health. The gene calls are TRBV3-1 (or the pseudogene TRBV3-2) and TRBJ1-5; D possibly corresponds to TRBD1 (5 bases). Material for sequencing was blood. Written as DNA, the CDR3 is TGTGCCAGCAGCCAAGATGGGGGAGGTAGCAATCAGCCCCAGCATTTT. Protein sequence: CASSQDGGGSNQPQHF.